This T cell receptor beta chain was observed in a study of T cell changes during pregnancy in multiple sclerosis. Trimming shortened V by 3 bases and J by 6 bases, and 9 bases separated the two germline ends. The CDR3 runs 13 residues. Germline V gene data show CDR1 as SGHTA and CDR2 as FQGNSA. TCRdb's table, derived via immunoSEQ multiplex PCR, lists solely in-frame clones and lacks some. The sample lists roughly 69,000 clones, about 92% seen once, with almost 1.5% in the top ten. This sequence joins TRBV7-2 and TRBJ1-5; D gene unclear. This sequence was found in a female donor with multiple sclerosis, enrolled in a pregnancy study. The starting material was peripheral blood, obtained after pregnancy. CDR3: CASSFRVFQPQHF. The CDR3 nucleotides read TGTGCCAGCAGCTTCCGGGTGTTTCAGCCCCAGCATTTT.